The T cell receptor beta chain under discussion was sequenced for a study of CD8 T cells in Susac syndrome. Study at large: Sequenced Susac syndrome patients included roughly six with clinically active disease and fewer than 10 in remission.

Random-hexamer reverse transcription was applied to roughly 0.5 to 1 ug RNA. MiXCR, run by TCRdb on the immunoSEQ multiplex PCR reads, gives a single entry per CDR3 protein. The sample consists of a few hundred thousand distinct CDR3 sequences, about 95% of them appearing once. In its sample, this clonotype was seen once. Patients with Susac syndrome met diagnostic criteria defined recently for definite or probable disease. CD8+ and CD4+ T cells were negatively isolated; TEMRA cells were FACS-enriched. In germline, CDR1 is SGHRS, CDR2 YFSETQ. The CDR3 consists of 15 residues. The trim removed 6 bases at V and 5 bases at J, leaving 13 bases unmatched.

Source material: CD4+ T cells from PBMCs. The chain links TRBV5-1 to TRBJ2-5; TRBD2 aligns across 7 bases. The receptor's source is a human donor with Susac syndrome. CDR3 nucleotides: TGCGCCAGCACCTCCGGTAGCGGGCTCATGGAGACCCAGTACTTC. This sequence encodes CASTSGSGLMETQYF.